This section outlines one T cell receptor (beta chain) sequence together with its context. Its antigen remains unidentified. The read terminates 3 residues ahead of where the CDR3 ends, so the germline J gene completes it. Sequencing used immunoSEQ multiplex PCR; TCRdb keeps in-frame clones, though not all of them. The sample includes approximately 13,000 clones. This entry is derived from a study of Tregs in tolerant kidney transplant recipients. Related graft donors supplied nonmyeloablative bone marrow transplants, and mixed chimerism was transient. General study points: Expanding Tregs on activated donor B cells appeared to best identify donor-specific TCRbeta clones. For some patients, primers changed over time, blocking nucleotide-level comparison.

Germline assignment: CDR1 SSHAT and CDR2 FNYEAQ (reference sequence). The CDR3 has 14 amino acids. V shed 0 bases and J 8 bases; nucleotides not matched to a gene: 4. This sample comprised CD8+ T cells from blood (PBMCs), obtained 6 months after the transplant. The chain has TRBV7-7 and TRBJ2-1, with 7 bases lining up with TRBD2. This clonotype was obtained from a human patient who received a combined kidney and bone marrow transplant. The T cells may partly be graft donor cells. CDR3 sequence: CASSLAVGGDEQFF. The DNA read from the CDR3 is TGTGCCAGCAGCTTAGCGGTGGGGGGGGATGAG.